This T cell receptor (beta chain) derives from a study of cytomegalovirus exposure and HLA in healthy donors. General study points: Presence/absence analyses assumed roughly uniform sequencing depth across donors, which may not hold. Analysis was carried out at a later point, and it linked a missense DCLRE1C variant to TCR beta V- and J-gene trimming.

Trimming removed 6 bases from V and 4 bases from J, with 12 bases in between. CDR3 length equals 13 residues. CDR1 is SGHAT and CDR2 is FQNNGV in the germline V gene. Note on this clone: Antigen unknown.

Researchers ran the PCR with 60 Vbeta and 13 Jbeta primers. Data came from immunoSEQ multiplex PCR; TCRdb stores just in-frame clones and leaves some out. The sample records roughly 100,000 clones, roughly 73% being singletons. The sequenced material came from PBMCs. This sequence joins TRBV11-2 and TRBJ1-1, with TRBD1 as a possible D gene (6 bases). The sequence was obtained from a middle-aged woman in good health and CMV-seropositive. The CDR3 DNA follows: TGTGCCAGCAGATACAGGGCCAGCACTGAAGCTTTCTTT. Translated, it gives CASRYRASTEAFF.